These T cell receptor beta chains were read from a single sample in a study of blood T cell repertoires in COVID-19. Profiling relied on immunoSEQ multiplex PCR, and the TCRdb table lists in-frame clones only, not all of them. The table lists around 450,000 clones, around 90% of them singletons. The sequenced sample consisted of PBMCs or T cells enriched from blood (not recorded which). The origin of the receptors is a woman aged 18-35 years who had recovered from COVID-19. The CDR3 runs from the conserved cysteine through the conserved F or W. A D gene is named only where the DNA matches it firmly. Where a row states a size, it is once, few, many or the class of an expanded clone; other rows omit it.

v_call: TRBV5-4; cdr3_length: 15; clone_size: -; d_call: TRBD2; j_call: TRBJ2-1; cdr3_nt: TGTGCCAGCAGCTTGGCCCTAGCGGGGGTAAATGAGCAGTTCTTC; cdr3_aa: CASSLALAGVNEQFF
v_call: TRBV24-1; cdr3_length: 16; clone_size: -; d_call: TRBD2; j_call: TRBJ2-1; cdr3_nt: TGTGCCACCAGTGATTTAGGGACGGGGGGGATCAATGAGCAGTTCTTC; cdr3_aa: CATSDLGTGGINEQFF
v_call: TRBV5-4; cdr3_length: 13; clone_size: once; d_call: TRBD1; j_call: TRBJ2-3; cdr3_nt: TGTGCCAGCAGCTTGACAGGGGAAAGGGTGCAGTATTTT; cdr3_aa: CASSLTGERVQYF
v_call: TRBV9; cdr3_length: 16; clone_size: -; d_call: TRBD1; j_call: TRBJ2-7; cdr3_nt: TGTGCCAGCAGCGCCGAGGGGACAGGGGGCGTGGGCGAGCAGTACTTC; cdr3_aa: CASSAEGTGGVGEQYF
v_call: TRBV9; cdr3_length: 15; clone_size: once; d_call: TRBD1; j_call: TRBJ2-2; cdr3_nt: TGTGCCAGCAGCGTAGAGGGACAGGGAACCGGGGAGCTGTTTTTT; cdr3_aa: CASSVEGQGTGELFF
v_call: TRBV4-2; cdr3_length: 14; clone_size: -; d_call: -; j_call: TRBJ2-7; cdr3_nt: TGTGCCAGCAGCCCGTGGGAGGGGGGTAACGAGCAGTACTTC; cdr3_aa: CASSPWEGGNEQYF
v_call: TRBV3-1/TRBV3-2; cdr3_length: 16; clone_size: -; d_call: TRBD1; j_call: TRBJ2-5; cdr3_nt: TGTGCCAGCAGCCAAGTGTACAGGGGTCCGAGGGAGACCCAGTACTTC; cdr3_aa: CASSQVYRGPRETQYF
v_call: TRBV19; cdr3_length: 16; clone_size: -; d_call: TRBD1; j_call: TRBJ1-5; cdr3_nt: TGTGCCAGTAGTACGCGGGCAGGGGGTAGCAATCAGCCCCAGCATTTT; cdr3_aa: CASSTRAGGSNQPQHF
v_call: TRBV21-1; cdr3_length: 14; clone_size: once; d_call: -; j_call: TRBJ2-7; cdr3_nt: TGTGCCAGCAGCACCTTGGGACACCGCTACGAGCAGTACTTC; cdr3_aa: CASSTLGHRYEQYF
v_call: TRBV19; cdr3_length: 15; clone_size: -; d_call: TRBD1; j_call: TRBJ2-7; cdr3_nt: TGTGCCAGTAGTGTCAAGACAGGGAACCTCTACGAGCAGTACTTC; cdr3_aa: CASSVKTGNLYEQYF
v_call: TRBV6-2/TRBV6-3; cdr3_length: 14; clone_size: -; d_call: TRBD2; j_call: TRBJ2-7; cdr3_nt: TGTGCCAGCAGTCGCTTAGCGGGGGGGCCGGAGCAGTACTTC; cdr3_aa: CASSRLAGGPEQYF
v_call: TRBV27; cdr3_length: 14; clone_size: -; d_call: TRBD2; j_call: TRBJ2-7; cdr3_nt: TGTGCCAGCAGCCGTCGGGGGGGGGCCTACGAGCAGTACTTC; cdr3_aa: CASSRRGGAYEQYF
v_call: TRBV3-1/TRBV3-2; cdr3_length: 12; clone_size: -; d_call: -; j_call: TRBJ1-1; cdr3_nt: TGTGCCAGCAGCCAAGGTCTCGCTGAAGCTTTCTTT; cdr3_aa: CASSQGLAEAFF
v_call: TRBV6-5; cdr3_length: 13; clone_size: -; d_call: TRBD1; j_call: TRBJ2-7; cdr3_nt: TGTGCCAGCAGAACAGGGGGCTATGATGAGCAGTACTTC; cdr3_aa: CASRTGGYDEQYF
v_call: TRBV19; cdr3_length: 14; clone_size: -; d_call: TRBD1; j_call: TRBJ2-7; cdr3_nt: TGTGCCAGTAGTATCCAGACAGGGTCCTACGAGCAGTACTTC; cdr3_aa: CASSIQTGSYEQYF
v_call: TRBV28; cdr3_length: 14; clone_size: many; d_call: TRBD1; j_call: TRBJ1-2; cdr3_nt: TGTGCCAGCAGTGCCCCACAGGGGCGAGATGGCTACACCTTC; cdr3_aa: CASSAPQGRDGYTF
v_call: TRBV21-1; cdr3_length: 19; clone_size: -; d_call: -; j_call: TRBJ1-5; cdr3_nt: -; cdr3_aa: CASSKEKFAPGTAYQPQHF
v_call: TRBV5-4; cdr3_length: 17; clone_size: -; d_call: -; j_call: TRBJ2-1; cdr3_nt: TGTGCCAGCAGCCCGCTAGGAGGAGCCCCGTCTGGGAATGAGCAGTTCTTC; cdr3_aa: CASSPLGGAPSGNEQFF
v_call: TRBV24-1; cdr3_length: 14; clone_size: -; d_call: -; j_call: TRBJ2-4; cdr3_nt: TGTGCCACCAGTGATTCAGTAGCCAAAAACATTCAGTACTTC; cdr3_aa: CATSDSVAKNIQYF
v_call: TRBV9; cdr3_length: 15; clone_size: -; d_call: -; j_call: TRBJ1-6; cdr3_nt: TGTGCCAGCAGCGAATTCGGGGGGCAGAATTCACCCCTCCACTTT; cdr3_aa: CASSEFGGQNSPLHF
v_call: TRBV19; cdr3_length: 13; clone_size: -; d_call: TRBD1; j_call: TRBJ1-4; cdr3_nt: TGTGCCATCGGGACAGGCGAAAATGAAAAACTGTTTTTT; cdr3_aa: CAIGTGENEKLFF
v_call: TRBV2; cdr3_length: 14; clone_size: -; d_call: TRBD1; j_call: TRBJ1-4; cdr3_nt: TGTGCCAGCAGTCAAGGGGGCTTAGGTGAAAAACTGTTTTTT; cdr3_aa: CASSQGGLGEKLFF
v_call: TRBV5-4; cdr3_length: 15; clone_size: -; d_call: TRBD1; j_call: TRBJ2-2; cdr3_nt: TGTGCCAGCAGCCCCCAGGGGGCGAACACCGGGGAGCTGTTTTTT; cdr3_aa: CASSPQGANTGELFF
v_call: TRBV18; cdr3_length: 16; clone_size: once; d_call: TRBD2; j_call: TRBJ2-3; cdr3_nt: TGTGCCAGCTCACCCCTAGCGGGGGGGCAGGCAGATACGCAGTATTTT; cdr3_aa: CASSPLAGGQADTQYF
v_call: TRBV30; cdr3_length: 17; clone_size: -; d_call: -; j_call: TRBJ2-5; cdr3_nt: TGTGCCTGGGAGGTCGGGGAGGATGCTGGGTTGAGGGAGACCCAGTACTTC; cdr3_aa: CAWEVGEDAGLRETQYF